This T cell receptor beta chain was sequenced for a study of T cell responses to AZD1222 COVID-19 vaccine. Points from the study as a whole: Vaccine-related CD4 TCRs covered spike, predominating at 160-218 and 743-854. Just six AZD1222 recipients were seropositive at baseline.

Clones were sequenced by immunoSEQ multiplex PCR, and TCRdb holds only the in-frame ones, with some missing. This table holds approximately 120,000 clones, about 90% found once. Trimming removed 2 bases from V and 5 bases from J, with 6 bases in between. This CDR3 region has 12 residues. CDR1 and CDR2 (germline): SGHAT, FQNNGV. With regard to this clone: Its antigen is undetermined.

The chain employs TRBV11-2 and TRBJ1-2; D call uncertain. The receptor's source is an adult in good health. The sequences come from peripheral blood, collected on day 0 of AZD1222 vaccination. The CDR3 loop reads CASSLTLYGYTF. Written as DNA, the CDR3 is TGTGCCAGCAGCTTAACTCTATATGGCTACACCTTC. The whole variable domain, filled in from reference TRBV11-2 and TRBJ1-2, reads EAGVAQSPRYKIIEKRQSVAFWCNPISGHATLYWYQQILGQGPKLLIQFQNNGVVDDSQLPKDRFSAERLKGVDSTLKIQPAKLEDSAVYLCASSLTLYGYTFGSGTRLTVV.